This entry describes one T cell receptor beta chain. Its cognate antigen is unknown. Treatment defined: oral pan-JAK inhibitor, 5-10 mg twice daily. The sample originates from a study of CD8+ T cells in alopecia areata. Notes on the study in general: Under tofacitinib, fewer expanded CD8+ clones appeared among the top 100 scalp clones.

Trimming shortened V by 5 bases and J by 0 bases, and 5 bases separated the two germline ends. The CDR3 is made up of 13 amino acids. The V gene's germline CDR1 is LNHNV and CDR2 YYDKDF (reference sequence). In each case, RNA was isolated and then reverse transcribed into cDNA as the sequencing template. Assay used: immunoSEQ multiplex PCR; TCRdb lists only in-frame clones, some missing. The sample has hundreds of thousands of clones; around 66% are singletons. The receptor was isolated from a human donor with alopecia areata. Material: CD4+ T cells sorted from blood, obtained between weeks 43 and 45, from a patient treated with tofacitinib. The rearrangement joins TRBV15 to TRBJ1-3, with no clear D. CDR3 protein: CATSHGSGNTIYF. The DNA of the CDR3 is TGTGCCACCAGCCACGGCTCTGGAAACACCATATATTTT.